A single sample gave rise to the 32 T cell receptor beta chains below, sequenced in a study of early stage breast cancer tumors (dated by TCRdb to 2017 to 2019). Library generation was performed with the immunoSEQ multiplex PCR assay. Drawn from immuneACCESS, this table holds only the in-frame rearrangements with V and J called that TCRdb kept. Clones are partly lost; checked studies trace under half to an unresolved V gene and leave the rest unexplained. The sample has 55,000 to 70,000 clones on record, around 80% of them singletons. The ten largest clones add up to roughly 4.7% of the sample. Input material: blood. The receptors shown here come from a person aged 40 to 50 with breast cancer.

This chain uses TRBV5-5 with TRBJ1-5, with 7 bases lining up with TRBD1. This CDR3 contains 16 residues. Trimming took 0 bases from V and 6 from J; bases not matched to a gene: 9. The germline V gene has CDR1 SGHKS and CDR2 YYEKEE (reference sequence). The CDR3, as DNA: TGTGCCAGCAGCTTGGTAGGGGCAGGGGGTGGTCAGCCCCAGCATTTT. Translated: CASSLVGAGGGQPQHF.

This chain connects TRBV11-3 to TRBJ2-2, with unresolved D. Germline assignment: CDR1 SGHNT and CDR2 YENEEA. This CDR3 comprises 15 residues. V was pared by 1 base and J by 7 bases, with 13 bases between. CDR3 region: CASSLGGPVGGELFF. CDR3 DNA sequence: TGTGCCAGCAGCTTAGGAGGTCCAGTGGGCGGGGAGCTGTTTTTT.

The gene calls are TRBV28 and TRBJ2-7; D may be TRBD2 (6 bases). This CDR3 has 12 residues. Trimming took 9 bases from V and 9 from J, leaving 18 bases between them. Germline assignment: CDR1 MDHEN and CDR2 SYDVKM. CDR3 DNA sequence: TGTGCCAGTGGGAGGACTCTCGTCGCGCAGTACTTC. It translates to CASGRTLVAQYF.

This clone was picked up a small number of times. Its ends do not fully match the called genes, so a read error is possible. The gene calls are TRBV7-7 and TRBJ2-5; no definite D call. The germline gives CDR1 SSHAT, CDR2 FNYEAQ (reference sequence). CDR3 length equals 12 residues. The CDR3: CASSSPMGTQYF. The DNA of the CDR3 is TGTGCTAGCAGCTCACCAATGGGGACCCAGTACTTC.

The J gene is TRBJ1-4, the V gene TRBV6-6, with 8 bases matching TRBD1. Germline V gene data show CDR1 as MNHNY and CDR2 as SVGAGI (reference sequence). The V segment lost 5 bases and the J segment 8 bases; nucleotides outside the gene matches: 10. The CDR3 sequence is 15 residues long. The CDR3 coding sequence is TGTGCCAGCAGTCCCAGAGACAGGGGAGGAGAAAAACTGTTTTTT. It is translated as CASSPRDRGGEKLFF.

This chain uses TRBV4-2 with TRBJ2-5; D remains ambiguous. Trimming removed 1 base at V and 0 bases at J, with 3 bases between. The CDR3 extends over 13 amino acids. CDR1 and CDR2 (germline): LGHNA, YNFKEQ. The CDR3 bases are TGTGCCAGCAGCCAAGGGGACCAAGAGACCCAGTACTTC. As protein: CASSQGDQETQYF.

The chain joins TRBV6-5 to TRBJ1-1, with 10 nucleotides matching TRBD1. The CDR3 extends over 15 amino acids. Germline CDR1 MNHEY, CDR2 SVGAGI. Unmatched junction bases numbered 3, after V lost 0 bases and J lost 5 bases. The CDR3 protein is CASSYSTGGKTEAFF. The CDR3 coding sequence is TGTGCCAGCAGTTACTCGACAGGGGGCAAGACTGAAGCTTTCTTT.

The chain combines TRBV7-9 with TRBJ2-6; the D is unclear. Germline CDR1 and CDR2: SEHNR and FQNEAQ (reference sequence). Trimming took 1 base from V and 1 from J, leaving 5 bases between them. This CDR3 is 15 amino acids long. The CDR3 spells CASSLVSSGANVLTF. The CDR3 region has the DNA TGTGCCAGCAGCTTAGTTTCTTCTGGGGCCAACGTCCTGACTTTC.

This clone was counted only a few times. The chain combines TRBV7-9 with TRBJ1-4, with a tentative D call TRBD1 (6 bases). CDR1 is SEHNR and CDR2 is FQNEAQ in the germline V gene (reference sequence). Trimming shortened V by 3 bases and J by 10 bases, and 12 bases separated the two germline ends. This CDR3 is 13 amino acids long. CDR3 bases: TGTGCCAGCAGCTTGGACAGCGGGGGAAAACTGTTTTTT. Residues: CASSLDSGGKLFF.

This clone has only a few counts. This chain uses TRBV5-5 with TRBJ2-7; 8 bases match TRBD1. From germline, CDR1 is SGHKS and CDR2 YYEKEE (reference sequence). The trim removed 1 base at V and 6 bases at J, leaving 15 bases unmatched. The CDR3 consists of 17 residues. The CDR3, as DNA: TGTGCCAGCAGCTTGAGACTCGACAGGGGTGGTCAGTTCGAGCAGTACTTC. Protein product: CASSLRLDRGGQFEQYF.

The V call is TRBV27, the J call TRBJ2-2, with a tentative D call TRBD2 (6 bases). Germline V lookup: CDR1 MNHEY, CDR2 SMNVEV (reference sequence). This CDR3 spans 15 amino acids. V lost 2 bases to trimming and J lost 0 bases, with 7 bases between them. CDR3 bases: TGTGCCAGCAGTTTAATAGCGGCGAACACCGGGGAGCTGTTTTTT. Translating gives CASSLIAANTGELFF.

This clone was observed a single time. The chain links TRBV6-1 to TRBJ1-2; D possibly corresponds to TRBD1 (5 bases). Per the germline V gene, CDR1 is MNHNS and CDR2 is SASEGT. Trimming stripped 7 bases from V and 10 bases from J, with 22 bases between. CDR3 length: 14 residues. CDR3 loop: CASMWGRLEGHYTF. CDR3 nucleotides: TGTGCCAGCATGTGGGGCAGGCTAGAAGGTCACTACACCTTC.

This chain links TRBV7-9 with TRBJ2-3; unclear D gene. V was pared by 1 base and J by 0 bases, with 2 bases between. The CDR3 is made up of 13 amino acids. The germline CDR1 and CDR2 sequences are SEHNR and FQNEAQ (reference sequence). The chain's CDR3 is CASSLESTDTQYF. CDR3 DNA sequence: TGTGCCAGCAGCTTAGAGAGCACAGATACGCAGTATTTT. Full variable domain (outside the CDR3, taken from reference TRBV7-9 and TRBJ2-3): DTGVSQNPRHKITKRGQNVTFRCDPISEHNRLYWYRQTLGQGPEFLTYFQNEAQLEKSRLLSDRFSAERPKGSFSTLEIQRTEQGDSAMYLCASSLESTDTQYFGPGTRLTVL.

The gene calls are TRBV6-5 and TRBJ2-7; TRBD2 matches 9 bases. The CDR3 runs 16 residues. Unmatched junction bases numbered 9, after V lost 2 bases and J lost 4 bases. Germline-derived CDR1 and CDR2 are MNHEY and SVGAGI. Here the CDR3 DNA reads TGTGCCAGCAGTTACGATACTCCGGGACTAGCTTACGAGCAGTACTTC. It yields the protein CASSYDTPGLAYEQYF.

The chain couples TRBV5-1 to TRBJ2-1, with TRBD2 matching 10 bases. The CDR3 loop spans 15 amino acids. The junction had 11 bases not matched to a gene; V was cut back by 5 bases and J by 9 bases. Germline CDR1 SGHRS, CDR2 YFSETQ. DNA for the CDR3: TGCGCCAGCAGTCGGGATCTAGCGGGAGAAAGTGAGCAGTTCTTC. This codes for CASSRDLAGESEQFF.

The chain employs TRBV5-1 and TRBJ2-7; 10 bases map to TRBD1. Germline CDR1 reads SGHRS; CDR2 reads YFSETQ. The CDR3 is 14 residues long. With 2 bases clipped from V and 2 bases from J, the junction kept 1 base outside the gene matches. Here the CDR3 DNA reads TGCGCCAGCAGCTTAGGGACAGGGGCCTACGAGCAGTACTTC. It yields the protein CASSLGTGAYEQYF.

The CDR3 DNA reads TGTGCCAGCAGCTTAGTAGCCTACAATGAGCAGTTCTTC. It encodes CASSLVAYNEQFF. The chain recombines TRBV11-3 with TRBJ2-1; D not resolved. The CDR3 contains 13 residues. Trimming removed 1 base from V and 2 bases from J, with 3 bases in between. Germline V lookup: CDR1 SGHNT, CDR2 YENEEA.

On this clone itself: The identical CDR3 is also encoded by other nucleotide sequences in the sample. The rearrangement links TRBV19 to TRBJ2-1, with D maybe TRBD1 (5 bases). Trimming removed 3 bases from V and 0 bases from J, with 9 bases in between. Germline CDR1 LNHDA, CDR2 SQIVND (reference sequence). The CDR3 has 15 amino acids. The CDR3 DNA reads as TGTGCCAGTAGTATCCGCAGGGACTCCTACAATGAGCAGTTCTTC. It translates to CASSIRRDSYNEQFF.

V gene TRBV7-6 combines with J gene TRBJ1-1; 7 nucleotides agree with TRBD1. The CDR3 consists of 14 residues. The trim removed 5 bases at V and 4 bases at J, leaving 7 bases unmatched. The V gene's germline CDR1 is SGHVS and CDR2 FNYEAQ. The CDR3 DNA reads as TGTGCCAGCAGCGGCAGCAGGGGGTTCACTGAAGCTTTCTTT. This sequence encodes CASSGSRGFTEAFF.

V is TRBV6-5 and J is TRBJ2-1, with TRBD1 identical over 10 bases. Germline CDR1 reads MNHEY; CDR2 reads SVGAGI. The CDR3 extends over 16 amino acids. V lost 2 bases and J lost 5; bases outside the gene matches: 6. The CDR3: CASSYPRTGGDNEQFF. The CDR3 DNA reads TGTGCCAGCAGTTACCCCCGGACAGGGGGGGACAATGAGCAGTTCTTC.

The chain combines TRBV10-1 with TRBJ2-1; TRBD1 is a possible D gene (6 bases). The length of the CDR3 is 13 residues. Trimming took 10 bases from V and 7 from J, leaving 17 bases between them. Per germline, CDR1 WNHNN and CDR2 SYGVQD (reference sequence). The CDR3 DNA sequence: TGCGCCACCCAACAGGGCGAGGGGAATGAGCAGTTCTTC. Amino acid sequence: CATQQGEGNEQFF.

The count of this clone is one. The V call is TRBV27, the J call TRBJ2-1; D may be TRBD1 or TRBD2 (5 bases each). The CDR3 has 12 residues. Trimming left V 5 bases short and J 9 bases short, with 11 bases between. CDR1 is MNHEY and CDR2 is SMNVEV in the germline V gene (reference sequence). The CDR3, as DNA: TGTGCCAGCAGTCCTAGTGGGGGTGAGCAGTTCTTC. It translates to CASSPSGGEQFF.

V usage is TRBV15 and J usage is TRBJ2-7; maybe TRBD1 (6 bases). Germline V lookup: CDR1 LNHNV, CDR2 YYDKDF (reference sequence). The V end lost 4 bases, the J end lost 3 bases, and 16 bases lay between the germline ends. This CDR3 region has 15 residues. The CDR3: CATSIRGGGDYEQYF. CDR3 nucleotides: TGTGCCACCAGCATCAGGGGTGGGGGCGACTACGAGCAGTACTTC.

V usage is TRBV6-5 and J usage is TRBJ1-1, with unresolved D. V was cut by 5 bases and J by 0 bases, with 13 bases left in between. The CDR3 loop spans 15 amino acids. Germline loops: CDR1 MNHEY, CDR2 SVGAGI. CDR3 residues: CASSPGFFMNTEAFF. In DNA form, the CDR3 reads TGTGCCAGCAGTCCGGGGTTCTTCATGAACACTGAAGCTTTCTTT.

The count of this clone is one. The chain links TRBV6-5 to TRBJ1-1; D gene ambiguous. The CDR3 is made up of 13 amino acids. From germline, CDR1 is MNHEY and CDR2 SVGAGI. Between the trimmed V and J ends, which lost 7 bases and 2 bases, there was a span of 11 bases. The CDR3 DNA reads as TGTGCCAGCACCCCAAGTCAAAACACTGAAGCTTTCTTT. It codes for CASTPSQNTEAFF.

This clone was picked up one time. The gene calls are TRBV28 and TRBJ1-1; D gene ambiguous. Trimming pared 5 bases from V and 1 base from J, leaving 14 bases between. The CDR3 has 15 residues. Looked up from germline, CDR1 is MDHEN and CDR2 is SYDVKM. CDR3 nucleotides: TGTGCCAGCAGTAGGTCTCGATTTTGGAACACTGAAGCTTTCTTT. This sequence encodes CASSRSRFWNTEAFF.

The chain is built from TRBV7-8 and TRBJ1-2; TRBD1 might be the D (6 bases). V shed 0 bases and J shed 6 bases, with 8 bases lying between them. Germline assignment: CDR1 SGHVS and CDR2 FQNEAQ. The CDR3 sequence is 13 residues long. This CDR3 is CASSLAGADGYTF. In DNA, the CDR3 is TGTGCCAGCAGCTTAGCGGGGGCAGATGGCTACACCTTC.

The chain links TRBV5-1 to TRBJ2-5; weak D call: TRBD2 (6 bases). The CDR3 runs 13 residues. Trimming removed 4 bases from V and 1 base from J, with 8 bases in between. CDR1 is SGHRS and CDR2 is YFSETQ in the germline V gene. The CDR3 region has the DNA TGCGCCAGCAGCATTAGCGGCCAAGAGACCCAGTACTTC. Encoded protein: CASSISGQETQYF.

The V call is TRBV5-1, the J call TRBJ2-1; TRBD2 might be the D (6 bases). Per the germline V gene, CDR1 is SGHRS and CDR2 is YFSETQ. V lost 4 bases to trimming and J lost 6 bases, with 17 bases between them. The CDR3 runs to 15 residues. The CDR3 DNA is TGCGCCAGCAGCCCCCTCCCGGGGGTGGGCAATGAGCAGTTCTTC. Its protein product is CASSPLPGVGNEQFF.

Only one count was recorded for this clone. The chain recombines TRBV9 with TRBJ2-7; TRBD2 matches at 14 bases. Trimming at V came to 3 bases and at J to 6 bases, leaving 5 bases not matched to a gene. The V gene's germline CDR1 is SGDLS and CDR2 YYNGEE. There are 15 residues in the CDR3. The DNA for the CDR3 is TGTGCCAGCAGCGCTGGGACTAGCGGGAGAAGCGAGCAGTACTTC. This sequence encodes CASSAGTSGRSEQYF.

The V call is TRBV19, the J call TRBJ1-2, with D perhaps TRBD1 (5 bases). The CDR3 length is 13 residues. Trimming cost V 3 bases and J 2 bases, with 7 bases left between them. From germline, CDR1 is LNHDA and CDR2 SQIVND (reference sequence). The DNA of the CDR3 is TGTGCCAGTAGTATTCGGGGGAACTATGGCTACACCTTC. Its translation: CASSIRGNYGYTF.

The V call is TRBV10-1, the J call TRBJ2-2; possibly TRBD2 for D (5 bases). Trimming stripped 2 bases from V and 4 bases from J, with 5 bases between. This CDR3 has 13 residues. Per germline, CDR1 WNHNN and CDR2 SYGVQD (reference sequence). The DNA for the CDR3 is TGCGCCAGCAGTGAGGCGGGCACCGGGGAGCTGTTTTTT. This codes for CASSEAGTGELFF.